This T cell receptor beta chain was recorded in a study of long-term antiretroviral therapy in people with HIV. Findings of the study overall: Repertoires in HIV (unlike those of controls) had narrower CDR3 length ranges.

The germline gives CDR1 KGHSH, CDR2 LQKENI. The CDR3 loop spans 15 amino acids. Samples were assayed with immunoSEQ v3.0 at survey level. Produced via immunoSEQ multiplex PCR; TCRdb's table is partial and in-frame only. The sample yields around 6,700 clones, almost 75% seen once. To note about this clone: The antigen is unknown. A junction end diverges from the germline sequence, so it may reflect a read error.

The chain couples TRBV18 to TRBJ1-2; D gene ambiguous. Sequenced here: unsorted PBMCs, sampled 0.2 years after starting antiretroviral therapy. The source of this sequence is a man in his forties with HIV. The CDR3 is CASSPPRGTNYGYTF. Here the CDR3 DNA reads TGTGCCAGCTCCCCACCGCGGGGTACTAACTATGGCTACACCTTC.